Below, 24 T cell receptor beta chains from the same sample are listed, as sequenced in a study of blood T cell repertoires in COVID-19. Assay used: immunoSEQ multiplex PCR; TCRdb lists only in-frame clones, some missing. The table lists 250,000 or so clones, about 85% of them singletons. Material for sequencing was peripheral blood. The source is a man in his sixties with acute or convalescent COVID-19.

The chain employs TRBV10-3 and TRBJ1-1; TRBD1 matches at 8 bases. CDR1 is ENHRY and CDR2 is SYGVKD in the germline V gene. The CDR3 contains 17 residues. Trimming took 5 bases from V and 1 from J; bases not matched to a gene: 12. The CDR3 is CAISFPGGAGGNTEAFF. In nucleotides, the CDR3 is TGTGCCATCAGTTTTCCAGGGGGCGCAGGAGGGAACACTGAAGCTTTCTTT.

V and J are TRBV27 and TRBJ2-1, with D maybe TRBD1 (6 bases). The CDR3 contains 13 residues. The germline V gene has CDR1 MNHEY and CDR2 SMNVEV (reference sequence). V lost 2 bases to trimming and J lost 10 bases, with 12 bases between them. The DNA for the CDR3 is TGTGCCAGCAGTTTAGAGCCCCAGGGGGAGCAGTTCTTC. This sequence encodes CASSLEPQGEQFF.

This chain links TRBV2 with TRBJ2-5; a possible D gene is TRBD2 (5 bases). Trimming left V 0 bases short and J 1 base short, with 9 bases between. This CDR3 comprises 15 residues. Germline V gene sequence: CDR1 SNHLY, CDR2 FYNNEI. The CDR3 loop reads CASSEAGGSQETQYF. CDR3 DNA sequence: TGTGCCAGCAGTGAAGCCGGCGGGTCCCAAGAGACCCAGTACTTC.

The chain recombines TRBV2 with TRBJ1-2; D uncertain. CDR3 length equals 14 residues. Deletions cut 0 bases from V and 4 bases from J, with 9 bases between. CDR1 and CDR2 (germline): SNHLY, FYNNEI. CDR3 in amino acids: CASSEADTTYGYTF. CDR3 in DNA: TGTGCCAGCAGTGAAGCTGACACCACCTATGGCTACACCTTC.

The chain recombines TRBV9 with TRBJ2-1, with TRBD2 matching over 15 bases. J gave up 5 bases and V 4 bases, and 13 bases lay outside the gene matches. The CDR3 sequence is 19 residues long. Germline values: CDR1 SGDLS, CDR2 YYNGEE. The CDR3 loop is CASSSQFGTSGGTDNEQFF. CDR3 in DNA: TGTGCCAGCAGCTCCCAGTTCGGGACTAGCGGGGGGACAGACAATGAGCAGTTCTTC. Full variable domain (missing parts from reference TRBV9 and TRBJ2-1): DSGVTQTPKHLITATGQRVTLRCSPRSGDLSVYWYQQSLDQGLQFLIQYYNGEERAKGNILERFSAQQFPDLHSELNLSSLELGDSALYFCASSSQFGTSGGTDNEQFFGPGTRLTVL.

CDR3 protein: CASSLGLSEQFF. CDR3 sequence (DNA): TGTGCCAGCAGCCTTGGACTCAGTGAGCAGTTCTTC. J is TRBJ2-1 and V is TRBV13; a weak D match, TRBD2 (5 bases). V gave up 5 bases and J gave up 9 bases, with 11 bases separating them. This CDR3 is built from 12 residues. Germline assignment: CDR1 PRHDT and CDR2 FYEKMQ (reference sequence).

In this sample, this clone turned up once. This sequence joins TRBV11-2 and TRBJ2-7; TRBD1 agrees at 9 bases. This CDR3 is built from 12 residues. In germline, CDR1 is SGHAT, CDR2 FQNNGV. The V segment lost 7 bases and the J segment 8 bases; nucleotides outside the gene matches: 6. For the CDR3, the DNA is TGTGCCAGCACCCCGGGACAGGGACAGCAGTACTTC. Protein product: CASTPGQGQQYF.

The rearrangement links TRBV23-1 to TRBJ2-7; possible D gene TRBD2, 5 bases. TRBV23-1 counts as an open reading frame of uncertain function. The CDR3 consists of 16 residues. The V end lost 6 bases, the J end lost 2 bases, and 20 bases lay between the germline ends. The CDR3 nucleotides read TGCGCCAGCAGGGAAAGGCGGGCAGCAGACCCCTACGAGCAGTACTTC. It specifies CASRERRAADPYEQYF.

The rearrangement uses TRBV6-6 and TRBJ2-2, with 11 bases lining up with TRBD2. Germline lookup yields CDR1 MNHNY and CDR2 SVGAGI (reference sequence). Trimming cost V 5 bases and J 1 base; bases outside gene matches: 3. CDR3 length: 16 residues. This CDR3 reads CASSRLAGLNTGELFF. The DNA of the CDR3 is TGTGCCAGCAGTCGACTAGCGGGACTGAACACCGGGGAGCTGTTTTTT.

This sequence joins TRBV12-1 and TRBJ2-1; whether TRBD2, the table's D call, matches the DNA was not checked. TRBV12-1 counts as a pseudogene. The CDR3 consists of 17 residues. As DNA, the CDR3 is TGTGCCAGCAGCTTTGAGCTAGCGGGAGTGATCTACAATGAGCAGTTCTTC. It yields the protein CASSFELAGVIYNEQFF.

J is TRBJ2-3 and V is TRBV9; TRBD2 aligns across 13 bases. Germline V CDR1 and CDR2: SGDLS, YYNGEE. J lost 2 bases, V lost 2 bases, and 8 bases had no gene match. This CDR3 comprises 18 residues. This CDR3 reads CASSVTSGGAFYTDTQYF. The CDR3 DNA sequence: TGTGCCAGCAGCGTTACTAGCGGGGGGGCGTTTTACACAGATACGCAGTATTTT.

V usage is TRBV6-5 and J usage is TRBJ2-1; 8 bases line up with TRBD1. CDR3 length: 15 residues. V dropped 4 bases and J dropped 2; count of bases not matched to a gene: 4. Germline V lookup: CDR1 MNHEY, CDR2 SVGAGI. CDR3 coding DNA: TGTGCCAGCAGTTCAGGACAGGGCACCTACAATGAGCAGTTCTTC. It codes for CASSSGQGTYNEQFF.

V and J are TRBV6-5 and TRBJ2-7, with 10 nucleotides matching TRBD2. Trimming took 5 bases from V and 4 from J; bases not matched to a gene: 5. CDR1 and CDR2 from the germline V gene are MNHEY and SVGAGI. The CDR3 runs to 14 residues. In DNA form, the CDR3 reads TGTGCCAGCAGTCCCGGGACTAGCGCTTACGAGCAGTACTTC. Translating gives CASSPGTSAYEQYF.

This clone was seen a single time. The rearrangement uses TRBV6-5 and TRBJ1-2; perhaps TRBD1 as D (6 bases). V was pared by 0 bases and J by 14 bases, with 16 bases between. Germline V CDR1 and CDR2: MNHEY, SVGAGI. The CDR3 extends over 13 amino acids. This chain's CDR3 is CASSYSGGQGKTF. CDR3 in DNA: TGTGCCAGCAGTTACTCGGGCGGGCAGGGGAAAACCTTC.

This chain's CDR3 is CASSQEQGWYSGYTF. The CDR3 nucleotides are TGCGCCAGCAGCCAAGAACAGGGGTGGTACTCTGGCTACACCTTC. The chain combines TRBV4-1 with TRBJ1-2; 7 nucleotides match TRBD1. Unmatched junction bases numbered 8, after V lost 0 bases and J lost 7 bases. The CDR3 has 15 residues. Germline V gives CDR1 MGHRA, CDR2 YSYEKL.

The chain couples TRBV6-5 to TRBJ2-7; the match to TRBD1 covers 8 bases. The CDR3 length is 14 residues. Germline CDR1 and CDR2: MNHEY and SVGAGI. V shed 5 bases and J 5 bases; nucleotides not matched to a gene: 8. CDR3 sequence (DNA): TGTGCCAGCAGTCCCGGGACAGGCAAGCACGAGCAGTACTTC. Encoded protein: CASSPGTGKHEQYF.

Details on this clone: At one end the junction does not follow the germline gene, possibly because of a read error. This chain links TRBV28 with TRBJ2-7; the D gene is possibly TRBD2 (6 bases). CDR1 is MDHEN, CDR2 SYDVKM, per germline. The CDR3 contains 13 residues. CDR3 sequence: CASSPSDSGRPWF. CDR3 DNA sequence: TGTGCCAGCAGTCCATCGGACTCGGGGAGGCCTTGGTTC.

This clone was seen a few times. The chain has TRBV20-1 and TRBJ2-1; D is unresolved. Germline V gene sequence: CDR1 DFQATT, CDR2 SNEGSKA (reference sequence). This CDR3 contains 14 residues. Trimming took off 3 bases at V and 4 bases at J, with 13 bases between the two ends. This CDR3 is CSASRGALYNEQFF. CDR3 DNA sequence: TGCAGTGCTAGTCGCGGAGCCCTTTACAATGAGCAGTTCTTC.

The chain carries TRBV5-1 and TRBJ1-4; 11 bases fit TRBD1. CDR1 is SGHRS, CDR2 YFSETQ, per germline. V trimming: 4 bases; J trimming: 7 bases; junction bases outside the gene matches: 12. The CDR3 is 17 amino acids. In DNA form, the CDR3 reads TGCGCCAGCAGCCCCGGACAGGGGGCGCGAAGGGGTGAAAAACTGTTTTTT. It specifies CASSPGQGARRGEKLFF.

In DNA form, the CDR3 reads TGTGCCAGTAGTATAGGTGGGGGGGCCCTGGAGACCCAGTACTTC. Its protein is CASSIGGGALETQYF. The chain recombines TRBV19 with TRBJ2-5; D perhaps matches TRBD2 (7 bases). The CDR3 contains 15 residues. CDR1 is LNHDA and CDR2 is SQIVND in the germline V gene (reference sequence). V was trimmed by 1 base and J by 5 bases, leaving 14 bases between them.

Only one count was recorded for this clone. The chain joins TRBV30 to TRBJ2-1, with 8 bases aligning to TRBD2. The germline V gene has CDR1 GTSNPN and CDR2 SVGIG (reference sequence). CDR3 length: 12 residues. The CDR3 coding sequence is TGTGCAAGCGGGGGACAATACAATGAGCAGTTCTTC. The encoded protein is CASGGQYNEQFF.

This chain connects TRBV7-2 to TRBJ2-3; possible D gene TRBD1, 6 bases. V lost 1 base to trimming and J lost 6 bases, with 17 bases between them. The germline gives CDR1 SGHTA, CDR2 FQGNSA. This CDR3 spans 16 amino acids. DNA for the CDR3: TGTGCCAGCAGCTTAGTGGGCTCTACAGGGACCGATACGCAGTATTTT. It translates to CASSLVGSTGTDTQYF.

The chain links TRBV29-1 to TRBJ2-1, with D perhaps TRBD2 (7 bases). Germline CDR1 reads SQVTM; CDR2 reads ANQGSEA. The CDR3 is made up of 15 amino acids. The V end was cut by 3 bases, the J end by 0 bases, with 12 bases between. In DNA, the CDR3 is TGCAGCGTTGAGGGGGGCGGGAGCTCCTACAATGAGCAGTTCTTC. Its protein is CSVEGGGSSYNEQFF.

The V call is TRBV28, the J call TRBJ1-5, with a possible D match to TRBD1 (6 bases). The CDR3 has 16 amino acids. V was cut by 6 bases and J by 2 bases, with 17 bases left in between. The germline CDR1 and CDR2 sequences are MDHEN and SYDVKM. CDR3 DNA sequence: TGTGCCAGCAGCCAGACAGGTTTCTGGGGCAATCAGCCCCAGCATTTT. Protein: CASSQTGFWGNQPQHF.